These 23 T cell receptor beta chains came from one sample sequenced in a study of CD8 T cells in Susac syndrome. Reverse transcription of 0.5 to 1 ug RNA was performed with random hexamers. TCRdb redid the calling of the immunoSEQ multiplex PCR reads with MiXCR, one entry per CDR3 protein. The table includes some 130,000 distinct CDR3 sequences, under 95% detected once. The sample comprised CD8+ T cells from PBMCs. These TCRs come from a human donor with multiple sclerosis.

The chain uses TRBV10-3 and TRBJ2-3, with 9 bases fitting TRBD2. After removal of 10 bases from V and 2 bases from J, the junction contained 4 bases not matched to a gene. The CDR3 extends over 13 amino acids. From germline, CDR1 is ENHRY and CDR2 SYGVKD. CDR3 bases: TGTGCCAGACTAGCGGCTATCACAGATACGCAGTATTTT. This gives the protein CARLAAITDTQYF.

The chain joins TRBV2 to TRBJ2-5, with D perhaps matching TRBD1 (5 bases). The CDR3 is made up of 14 amino acids. Germline CDR1 is SNHLY and CDR2 is FYNNEI. V was shortened by 7 bases and J by 3 bases, with 15 bases between the two germline ends. The CDR3 region is CASTEAGLEETQYF. The CDR3 DNA reads as TGTGCCAGCACAGAGGCAGGGTTGGAAGAGACCCAGTACTTC.

V usage is TRBV3-1 and J usage is TRBJ1-3, with 7 bases fitting TRBD1. The germline V gene has CDR1 LGHDT and CDR2 YNNKEL (reference sequence). J was trimmed by 11 bases and V by 2 bases; bases with no gene match: 12. The CDR3 is made up of 15 amino acids. The CDR3 coding sequence is TGTGCCAGCAGCCAACGCGACAGGGACGAGGAAGCCATATATTTT. This translates into CASSQRDRDEEAIYF.

The chain employs TRBV12-3 or TRBV12-4 and TRBJ2-2, with D maybe TRBD2 (5 bases). V was trimmed by 6 bases and J by 5 bases, leaving 22 bases between them. The CDR3 length is 17 residues. CDR3 sequence reads: CASSPLVSATGTGELFF. The CDR3 DNA is TGTGCCAGCAGCCCGTTGGTTTCAGCTACGGGAACCGGGGAGCTGTTTTTT.

The chain is built from TRBV2 and TRBJ1-2; D is perhaps TRBD1 (5 bases). Deletions cut 6 bases from V and 3 bases from J, with 17 bases between. This CDR3 is built from 15 residues. Per germline, CDR1 SNHLY and CDR2 FYNNEI. In DNA, the CDR3 is TGTGCCAGCAGCGGACCCCAGACAGCATACTATGGCTACACCTTC. Its protein product is CASSGPQTAYYGYTF.

The V and J genes are TRBV5-1 and TRBJ1-4; D is undetermined. The germline V and J ends were trimmed by 4 bases and 8 bases, with 15 bases remaining between them. The CDR3 runs to 14 residues. The germline V gene encodes CDR1 SGHRS and CDR2 YFSETQ. The CDR3, as DNA: TGCGCCAGCAGCGACAAGCGAGTCCGGGAAAAACTGTTTTTT. Residues: CASSDKRVREKLFF.

The DNA of the CDR3 is TGCGCCAGCAGCTTTGACAGAGTTTCGAACTATGGCTACACCTTC. It yields the protein CASSFDRVSNYGYTF. The rearrangement joins TRBV5-1 to TRBJ1-2, with D possibly TRBD1 on 5 matching bases. The CDR3 has 15 amino acids. Trimming shortened V by 2 bases and J by 2 bases, and 13 bases separated the two germline ends. Germline CDR1 and CDR2: SGHRS and YFSETQ.

The chain carries TRBV7-9 and TRBJ2-4; TRBD1 or TRBD2 may be the D gene (5 bases each). Germline V lookup: CDR1 SEHNR, CDR2 FQNEAQ (reference sequence). The CDR3 is made up of 14 amino acids. V was shortened by 8 bases and J by 3 bases, with 14 bases between the two germline ends. CDR3 residues: CASRDLSGKNIQYF. DNA for the CDR3: TGTGCCAGCCGGGACCTATCAGGCAAAAACATTCAGTACTTC.

This rearrangement joins TRBV19 to TRBJ1-5, with 11 bases aligning to TRBD1. J was trimmed by 5 bases and V by 3 bases; bases with no gene match: 6. This CDR3 region has 16 residues. Looked up from germline, CDR1 is LNHDA and CDR2 is SQIVND (reference sequence). The DNA for the CDR3 is TGTGCCAGTAGTATCGGACAGGGGGCATCCCATCAGCCCCAGCATTTT. Translation gives CASSIGQGASHQPQHF.

This chain connects TRBV4-3 to TRBJ1-2; D is perhaps TRBD1 (5 bases). Trimming shortened V by 0 bases and J by 5 bases, and 13 bases separated the two germline ends. This CDR3 is 15 amino acids long. Per the germline V gene, CDR1 is LGHNA and CDR2 is YSLEER. The CDR3 DNA reads TGCGCCAGCAGCCAAGAACAAGGGGCTAGATATGGCTACACCTTC. The encoded protein is CASSQEQGARYGYTF.

This CDR3 is CASSKNEAVGTMNTEAFF. The CDR3 DNA sequence: TGTGCCAGCAGCAAGAACGAGGCAGTGGGCACCATGAACACTGAAGCTTTCTTT. The chain combines TRBV3-1 with TRBJ1-1; D is unclear. There are 18 residues in the CDR3. V was clipped by 5 bases and J by 0 bases, with 22 bases between them. CDR1 LGHDT and CDR2 YNNKEL come from the germline V gene (reference sequence).

V gene TRBV13 combines with J gene TRBJ1-5; 9 bases map to TRBD1. CDR3 length: 16 residues. CDR1 is PRHDT and CDR2 is FYEKMQ in the germline V gene (reference sequence). V was clipped by 5 bases and J by 6 bases; unmatched bases: 11. Here the CDR3 DNA reads TGTGCCAGCAGCCGCCGGGACAGGGAGGGCATTCAGCCCCAGCATTTT. Translating it yields CASSRRDREGIQPQHF.

The chain employs TRBV24-1 and TRBJ1-1; D is unresolved. CDR1 and CDR2 (germline): KGHDR, SFDVKD. This CDR3 is 13 amino acids long. The ends were cut back, 2 bases at V and 4 bases at J, with 7 bases in the middle. Written as DNA, the CDR3 is TGTGCCACCAGTGATTGGGAGAGCACTGAAGCTTTCTTT. Amino acids: CATSDWESTEAFF.

The chain carries TRBV3-1 and TRBJ2-6; D call uncertain. The germline V gene encodes CDR1 LGHDT and CDR2 YNNKEL (reference sequence). V was pared by 5 bases and J by 2 bases, with 4 bases between. CDR3 size: 13 residues. The CDR3 DNA reads TGTGCCAGCAGCTGGCCTGGGGCCAACGTCCTGACTTTC. It codes for CASSWPGANVLTF.

The chain joins TRBV7-7 to TRBJ2-5, with 7 bases identical to TRBD1. CDR3 length equals 14 residues. The germline V gene has CDR1 SSHAT and CDR2 FNYEAQ (reference sequence). The V and J ends lost 5 bases and 1 base, in that order; junction bases with no gene match: 4. CDR3 sequence reads: CASSLRQGQETQYF. Here the CDR3 DNA reads TGTGCCAGCAGCCTTAGACAGGGCCAAGAGACCCAGTACTTC. The whole variable domain, remainder taken from reference TRBV7-7 and TRBJ2-5, is GAGVSQSPRYKVTKRGQDVTLRCDPISSHATLYWYQQALGQGPEFLTYFNYEAQPDKSGLPSDRFSAERPEGSISTLTIQRTEQRDSAMYRCASSLRQGQETQYFGPGTRLLVL.

This chain links TRBV7-2 with TRBJ1-2; unclear D gene. V lost 10 bases to trimming and J lost 3 bases, with 15 bases between them. Germline CDR1 is SGHTA and CDR2 is FQGNSA. CDR3 length equals 13 residues. The CDR3 sequence is CATVRQAHYGYTF. CDR3 nucleotide sequence: TGTGCCACCGTAAGGCAGGCACACTATGGCTACACCTTC. The entire variable domain, with the rest obtained from reference TRBV7-2 and TRBJ1-2, is as follows: GAGVSQSPSNKVTEKGKDVELRCDPISGHTALYWYRQSLGQGLEFLIYFQGNSAPDKSGLPSDRFSAERTGGSVSTLTIQRTQQEDSAVYLCATVRQAHYGYTFGSGTRLTVV.

This clonotype occurred once. This chain joins TRBV19 and TRBJ2-2; D could derive from TRBD1 or TRBD2 (5 bases each). V dropped 6 bases and J dropped 3 bases, with 5 bases sitting between them. The CDR3 is 12 residues long. Germline-derived CDR1 and CDR2 are LNHDA and SQIVND (reference sequence). CDR3 DNA: TGTGCCAGTAGGGGGGACACCGGGGAGCTGTTTTTT. Its translation: CASRGDTGELFF.

The chain recombines TRBV6-5 with TRBJ2-7; D might be TRBD1 (6 bases). The V gene lost 10 bases and the J gene lost 2 bases, with 12 bases spanning the gap. The CDR3 is 12 residues long. The germline CDR1 and CDR2 sequences are MNHEY and SVGAGI. The CDR3 region has the DNA TGTGCCACCGACGACAGGACCTACGAGCAGTACTTC. It translates to CATDDRTYEQYF.

The chain uses TRBV11-2 and TRBJ1-1; possible D gene TRBD1, 5 bases. Germline CDR1 SGHAT, CDR2 FQNNGV. Between the trimmed V and J ends, which lost 4 bases and 3 bases, there was a span of 9 bases. The CDR3 has 13 amino acids. CDR3 bases: TGTGCCAGCAGCTGGACATCTTACACTGAAGCTTTCTTT. Translating gives CASSWTSYTEAFF.

V is TRBV27 and J is TRBJ2-7; D may match TRBD1 or TRBD2 (5 bases each). Germline loops: CDR1 MNHEY, CDR2 SMNVEV (reference sequence). This CDR3 has 14 amino acids. With 5 bases removed from V and 3 bases from J, the gap between germline ends came to 14 bases. CDR3 in amino acids: CASSLLGDLYEQYF. DNA for the CDR3: TGTGCCAGCAGTCTCCTCGGGGACCTCTACGAGCAGTACTTC.

The chain carries TRBV19 and TRBJ1-5; weak D call: TRBD1 (6 bases). This CDR3 has 15 residues. Trimming left V 2 bases short and J 4 bases short, with 12 bases between. In germline, CDR1 is LNHDA, CDR2 SQIVND (reference sequence). CDR3 amino acids: CASSITGLLNQPQHF. The CDR3 DNA reads as TGTGCCAGTAGTATAACAGGGCTCCTTAATCAGCCCCAGCATTTT.

V usage is TRBV30 and J usage is TRBJ2-6; D remains unclear. The CDR3 covers 12 residues. Trimming stripped 6 bases from V and 1 base from J, with 4 bases between. Germline CDR1 GTSNPN, CDR2 SVGIG (reference sequence). CDR3 in amino acids: CACPSGANVLTF. Written as DNA, the CDR3 is TGTGCCTGTCCATCTGGGGCCAACGTCCTGACTTTC.

J is TRBJ2-7 and V is TRBV27; D is unclear. CDR1 and CDR2 (germline): MNHEY, SMNVEV (reference sequence). V was shortened by 6 bases and J by 3 bases, with 9 bases between the two germline ends. This CDR3 is 12 amino acids long. CDR3 bases: TGTGCCAGCAGATCCAACGGCTACGAGCAGTACTTC. It is translated as CASRSNGYEQYF.